The T cell receptor beta chain described here comes from a study of blood T cell repertoires in COVID-19. V dropped 1 base and J dropped 0 bases, with 9 bases sitting between them. This CDR3 comprises 16 residues. Germline values: CDR1 LGHDT, CDR2 YNNKEL (reference sequence). The study recruited people aged roughly 18 to 100 years across some 23 US areas. Authors' data handling: How many nucleated cells were present was estimated from reference gene primer amplification. Some clones are missing from TCRdb's copy, which holds only in-frame ones; the method was immunoSEQ multiplex PCR. Clonal size and the V and J genes are those of that table, whereas D and trimming came from the DNA. The table has approximately 190,000 clones, 82% seen once.

The source is a woman aged 60-75 years with acute COVID-19. The specimen sequenced was PBMCs or T cells enriched from blood (not recorded which). This chain links TRBV3-1 (or the pseudogene TRBV3-2) with TRBJ1-4; the D gene is possibly TRBD1 (6 bases). The CDR3 loop reads CASSQAQGTTNEKLFF. Written as DNA, the CDR3 is TGTGCCAGCAGCCAAGCACAGGGAACAACTAATGAAAAACTGTTTTTT.